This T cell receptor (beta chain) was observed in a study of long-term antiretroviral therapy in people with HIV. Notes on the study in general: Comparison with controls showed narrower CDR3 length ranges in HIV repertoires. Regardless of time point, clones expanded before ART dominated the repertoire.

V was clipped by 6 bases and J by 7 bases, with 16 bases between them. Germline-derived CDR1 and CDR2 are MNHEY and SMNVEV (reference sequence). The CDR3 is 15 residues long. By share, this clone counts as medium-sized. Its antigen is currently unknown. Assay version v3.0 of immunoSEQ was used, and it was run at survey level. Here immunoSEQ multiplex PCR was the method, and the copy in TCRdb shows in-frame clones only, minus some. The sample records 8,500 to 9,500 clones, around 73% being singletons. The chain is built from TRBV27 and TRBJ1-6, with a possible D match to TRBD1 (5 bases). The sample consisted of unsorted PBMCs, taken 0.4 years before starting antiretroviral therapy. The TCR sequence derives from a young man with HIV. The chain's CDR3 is CASSDQTVLNSPLHF. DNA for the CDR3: TGTGCCAGCAGCGACCAGACAGTGCTCAATTCACCCCTCCACTTT.